The 25 T cell receptor beta chains below all came from one sample that was sequenced in a study of blood T cell repertoires in COVID-19. Profiled with immunoSEQ multiplex PCR; TCRdb holds only in-frame clones, not every one. The sample has 180,000 or so clones; about four fifths are singletons. Material: peripheral blood. The source is a man aged 40-50 years who had recovered from COVID-19.

The chain carries TRBV28 and TRBJ1-1; 10 nucleotides align to TRBD1. The CDR3 spans 16 residues. The junction had 7 bases not matched to a gene; V was cut back by 6 bases and J by 0 bases. CDR1 MDHEN and CDR2 SYDVKM come from the germline V gene. CDR3 residues: CASSSDRGRMNTEAFF. The CDR3 region has the DNA TGTGCCAGCAGCTCTGACAGGGGGCGGATGAACACTGAAGCTTTCTTT.

The chain couples TRBV6-5 to TRBJ2-5; 7 nucleotides agree with TRBD1. The CDR3 loop spans 15 amino acids. Trimming at V came to 5 bases and at J to 4 bases, leaving 10 bases not matched to a gene. The germline V gene encodes CDR1 MNHEY and CDR2 SVGAGI. DNA of the CDR3: TGTGCCAGCAGTCCCGGGACAGCGTATGGAGAGACCCAGTACTTC. Protein product: CASSPGTAYGETQYF.

The chain recombines TRBV7-9 with TRBJ2-1; D is ambiguous. From germline, CDR1 is SEHNR and CDR2 FQNEAQ (reference sequence). CDR3 length: 12 amino acids. The V end was cut by 5 bases, the J end by 3 bases, with 5 bases between. Here the CDR3 DNA reads TGTGCCAGCAGCGCCGGCTACAATGAGCAGTTCTTC. Residues: CASSAGYNEQFF.

This chain joins TRBV7-8 and TRBJ2-3; TRBD2 matches 10 bases. Germline V gives CDR1 SGHVS, CDR2 FQNEAQ. Unmatched junction bases numbered 8, after V lost 6 bases and J lost 5 bases. The CDR3 sequence is 15 residues long. This chain's CDR3 is CASSQAGGLEDTQYF. CDR3 in DNA: TGTGCCAGCAGTCAAGCGGGAGGGCTGGAAGATACGCAGTATTTT.

The chain links TRBV20-1 to TRBJ1-4, with a tentative D call TRBD1 (5 bases). The CDR3 totals 11 residues. Trimming removed 8 bases at V and 5 bases at J, with 9 bases between. In germline, CDR1 is DFQATT, CDR2 SNEGSKA (reference sequence). The CDR3 DNA sequence: TGCAGTTGGGACTCAAATGAAAAACTGTTTTTT. Its translation is CSWDSNEKLFF.

DNA of the CDR3: TGTGCCAGCAGCCCGACCCCGGGACAGGGCTACGAGCAGTACTTC. Protein sequence: CASSPTPGQGYEQYF. The chain joins TRBV13 to TRBJ2-7, with 9 positions matching TRBD1. The CDR3 is made up of 15 amino acids. J was trimmed by 3 bases and V by 5 bases; bases with no gene match: 8. Germline V lookup: CDR1 PRHDT, CDR2 FYEKMQ (reference sequence).

The rearrangement uses TRBV11-3 and TRBJ1-3; possible D gene TRBD1, 5 bases. The V gene's germline CDR1 is SGHNT and CDR2 YENEEA. The CDR3 consists of 14 residues. V was shortened by 2 bases and J by 3 bases, with 8 bases between the two germline ends. The CDR3 loop reads CASSLTGGGNTIYF. The CDR3 coding sequence is TGTGCCAGCAGCTTAACAGGCGGTGGAAACACCATATATTTT. Full variable domain (remainder filled in from reference TRBV11-3 and TRBJ1-3): EAGVVQSPRYKIIEKKQPVAFWCNPISGHNTLYWYLQNLGQGPELLIRYENEEAVDDSQLPKDRFSAERLKGVDSTLKIQPAELGDSAVYLCASSLTGGGNTIYFGEGSWLTVV.

The rearrangement uses TRBV24-1 and TRBJ2-5; 7 positions agree with TRBD2. The CDR3 totals 16 residues. Looked up from germline, CDR1 is KGHDR and CDR2 is SFDVKD. V gave up 4 bases and J gave up 2 bases; unmatched junction bases: 9. The CDR3 DNA follows: TGTGCCACCAGTGACTTAGCGGGCGTACGTCAAGAGACCCAGTACTTC. It yields the protein CATSDLAGVRQETQYF.

This clone has more than one count but fewer than ten. CDR3 DNA: TGTGCCAGCAGCTTAGTGGGCGGAGGCTATGAGCAGTTCTTC. Translated: CASSLVGGGYEQFF. This chain links TRBV11-1 with TRBJ2-1; D perhaps matches TRBD2 (5 bases). Germline CDR1 SGHAT, CDR2 FQDESV (reference sequence). The CDR3 loop spans 14 amino acids. With 1 base removed from V and 8 bases from J, the gap between germline ends came to 12 bases.

This clone was counted many times. V gene TRBV7-3 combines with J gene TRBJ1-2, with D perhaps matching TRBD1 (6 bases). Germline V gene lookup returns CDR1 SGHTA and CDR2 FQGTGA. The ends were cut back, 3 bases at V and 6 bases at J, with 11 bases in the middle. The length of the CDR3 is 13 residues. DNA for the CDR3: TGTGCCAGCAGCTTTGGCACAGGGAATGGCTACACCTTC. The encoded protein is CASSFGTGNGYTF.

This clone was counted once. The chain combines TRBV4-3 with TRBJ2-2; possible D gene TRBD2, 5 bases. V was pared by 2 bases and J by 5 bases, with 12 bases between. Per the germline V gene, CDR1 is LGHNA and CDR2 is YSLEER. The CDR3 has 15 residues. The CDR3 is CASSQKGSGTGELFF. Here the CDR3 DNA reads TGCGCCAGCAGCCAAAAAGGGAGCGGTACCGGGGAGCTGTTTTTT.

The chain carries TRBV2 and TRBJ2-2; 10 bases are shared with TRBD2. V shed 8 bases, J shed 3 bases, and the junction held 3 bases outside the gene matches. The CDR3 is 14 amino acids. In germline, CDR1 is SNHLY, CDR2 FYNNEI. The CDR3 sequence: CASEAGGDTGELFF. The CDR3 nucleotides read TGTGCCAGCGAAGCGGGAGGGGACACCGGGGAGCTGTTTTTT.

This sequence joins TRBV13 and TRBJ2-7, with 11 bases fitting TRBD2. Losses at the gene ends were 0 bases for V and 5 bases for J; bases not matched to a gene: 3. This CDR3 comprises 15 residues. Germline assignment: CDR1 PRHDT and CDR2 FYEKMQ (reference sequence). The DNA of the CDR3 is TGTGCCAGCAGCTTAGGTACTAGCGGGAGAAACGAGCAGTACTTC. Protein sequence: CASSLGTSGRNEQYF.

This chain joins TRBV3-1 (or the pseudogene TRBV3-2) and TRBJ2-5, with 9 nucleotides matching TRBD1. The V gene's germline CDR1 is LGHDT and CDR2 YNNKEL (reference sequence). This CDR3 has 19 residues. J gave up 5 bases and V 2 bases, and 18 bases lay outside the gene matches. CDR3 region: CASSQLPGTGKFARETQYF. The CDR3 DNA follows: TGTGCCAGCAGCCAATTGCCCGGGACAGGGAAGTTCGCAAGGGAGACCCAGTACTTC.

V is TRBV6-5 and J is TRBJ2-1; D unclear. V dropped 0 bases and J dropped 9 bases, with 6 bases sitting between them. The CDR3 runs to 12 residues. Germline loops: CDR1 MNHEY, CDR2 SVGAGI. The CDR3 is CASSYSSSEQFF. The CDR3 DNA follows: TGTGCCAGCAGTTACTCCTCTAGTGAGCAGTTCTTC.

The rearrangement uses TRBV5-6 and TRBJ1-6; perhaps TRBD1 as D (6 bases). This CDR3 is 15 amino acids long. V gave up 4 bases and J gave up 7 bases, with 15 bases separating them. Per germline, CDR1 SGHDT and CDR2 YYEEEE. CDR3 DNA: TGTGCCAGCAGCCCGGGGGGGCAGGGAAATTCACCCCTCCACTTT. As protein: CASSPGGQGNSPLHF. The full variable domain, in which reference TRBV5-6 and TRBJ1-6 provide the parts outside the CDR3, is DAGVTQSPTHLIKTRGQQVTLRCSPKSGHDTVSWYQQALGQGPQFIFQYYEEEERQRGNFPDRFSGHQFPNYSSELNVNALLLGDSALYLCASSPGGQGNSPLHFGNGTRLTVT.

In DNA form, the CDR3 reads TGTGCCGGCCCGAACAGGGTTGGGACTGAAGCTTTCTTT. This encodes CAGPNRVGTEAFF. The chain joins TRBV6-4 to TRBJ1-1, with D maybe TRBD1 (6 bases). Germline-derived CDR1 and CDR2 are MRHNA and SNTAGT. V lost 11 bases and J 5 bases, leaving 18 bases between the germline ends. The CDR3 contains 13 residues.

The chain is built from TRBV7-6 and TRBJ2-7; D gene uncertain. CDR3 length equals 12 residues. With 4 bases removed from V and 2 bases from J, the gap between germline ends came to 6 bases. Germline V gene sequence: CDR1 SGHVS, CDR2 FNYEAQ. CDR3 sequence: CASSSRTYEQYF. The DNA of the CDR3 is TGTGCCAGCAGCTCCAGGACCTACGAGCAGTACTTC.

The chain employs TRBV25-1 and TRBJ1-5, with 9 positions matching TRBD1. V was clipped by 5 bases and J by 6 bases; unmatched bases: 11. The CDR3 extends over 16 amino acids. The germline gives CDR1 MGHDK, CDR2 SYGVNS. CDR3 sequence reads: CASSLSRDRDGQPQHF. The DNA of the CDR3 is TGTGCCAGCAGTCTGTCCCGGGACAGGGACGGTCAGCCCCAGCATTTT.

The rearrangement joins TRBV6-1 to TRBJ2-7, with a tentative D call TRBD2 (7 bases). Trimming left V 2 bases short and J 6 bases short, with 17 bases between. The CDR3 totals 15 residues. CDR1 and CDR2 from the germline V gene are MNHNS and SASEGT. CDR3 in DNA: TGTGCCAGCAGTGAAATGGTGGGGGGGCCGGTCGAGCAGTACTTC. Protein: CASSEMVGGPVEQYF.

This clone was observed a few times. The chain is built from TRBV11-2 and TRBJ2-1; 7 nucleotides line up with TRBD2. Germline V gene data show CDR1 as SGHAT and CDR2 as FQNNGV. CDR3 size: 13 residues. The V and J ends lost 6 bases and 3 bases, in that order; junction bases with no gene match: 2. The CDR3 region has the DNA TGTGCCAGCAGGCGGGAGAGCTACAATGAGCAGTTCTTC. This gives the protein CASRRESYNEQFF.

The chain couples TRBV9 to TRBJ2-4; 9 positions agree with TRBD1. Germline trimming cut 2 bases from V and 8 bases from J; bases unmatched to any gene: 5. Germline assignment: CDR1 SGDLS and CDR2 YYNGEE. The CDR3 covers 14 residues. The CDR3 DNA reads TGTGCCAGCAGCGTCCGGGACAGGGTAGACATTCAGTACTTC. Translation gives CASSVRDRVDIQYF.

In its sample, this clone was seen once. The chain uses TRBV19 and TRBJ2-6, with a tentative D call TRBD1 (6 bases). V gave up 2 bases and J gave up 5 bases, with 16 bases separating them. Germline V gene sequence: CDR1 LNHDA, CDR2 SQIVND (reference sequence). The CDR3 consists of 17 residues. CDR3 region: CASSISQGWSRANVLTF. The DNA for the CDR3 is TGTGCCAGTAGTATAAGCCAGGGGTGGTCTCGGGCCAACGTCCTGACTTTC.

The CDR3 sequence is CASSEWEGGNQPQHF. The CDR3 DNA sequence: TGTGCCAGCAGTGAGTGGGAGGGGGGGAATCAGCCCCAGCATTTT. The V and J genes are TRBV6-1 and TRBJ1-5, with D possibly being TRBD1 (6 bases). Germline V gives CDR1 MNHNS, CDR2 SASEGT. This CDR3 has 15 amino acids. V was shortened by 3 bases and J by 4 bases, with 13 bases between the two germline ends.

This chain's CDR3 is CASSLGGARYEQYF. CDR3 DNA: TGTGCCAGCAGCTTGGGTGGGGCGCGGTACGAGCAGTACTTC. The chain combines TRBV5-4 with TRBJ2-7; tentative D call: TRBD1 (5 bases). Trimming took 0 bases from V and 4 from J, leaving 11 bases between them. The CDR3 is 14 residues long. Germline assignment: CDR1 SGHNT and CDR2 YYREEE (reference sequence). The full variable domain, in which reference TRBV5-4 and TRBJ2-7 provide the parts outside the CDR3, is ETGVTQSPTHLIKTRGQQVTLRCSSQSGHNTVSWYQQALGQGPQFIFQYYREEENGRGNFPPRFSGLQFPNYSSELNVNALELDDSALYLCASSLGGARYEQYFGPGTRLTVT.